The 22 T cell receptor beta chains presented below share a single source sample, sequenced in a study of T cells after yellow fever vaccination. TCRdb re-analysed the 5' RACE reads in MiXCR, keeping a single row per CDR3 protein. This table holds some 600,000 distinct CDR3 sequences, around 12% found once. The material sequenced was PBMCs, taken on the day of the yellow fever booster vaccination. The origin of the receptors is a man aged 25 to 40 who received the YFV17D yellow fever vaccine.

V is TRBV5-1 and J is TRBJ2-5; D not certain. Trimming removed 0 bases from V and 2 bases from J, with 11 bases in between. Looked up from germline, CDR1 is SGHRS and CDR2 is YFSETQ. There are 15 residues in the CDR3. The CDR3 coding sequence is TGCGCCAGCAGCTTGGCCGGGCAACCACAAGAGACCCAGTACTTC. Its protein is CASSLAGQPQETQYF.

This clonotype has only a few counts. The rearrangement uses TRBV14 and TRBJ2-1; 10 bases line up with TRBD2. With 0 bases clipped from V and 9 bases from J, the junction kept 8 bases outside the gene matches. This CDR3 contains 16 residues. In germline, CDR1 is SGHDN, CDR2 FVKESK. The CDR3 protein is CASSQDFGTSEGEQFF. In DNA, the CDR3 is TGTGCCAGCAGCCAAGATTTTGGGACTAGCGAGGGTGAGCAGTTCTTC. The full variable domain, completed using reference TRBV14 and TRBJ2-1, is EAGVTQFPSHSVIEKGQTVTLRCDPISGHDNLYWYRRVMGKEIKFLLHFVKESKQDESGMPNNRFLAERTGGTYSTLKVQPAELEDSGVYFCASSQDFGTSEGEQFFGPGTRLTVL.

The V gene is TRBV7-2, the J gene TRBJ1-1; D unresolved. This CDR3 region has 14 residues. The V and J ends lost 5 bases and 5 bases respectively, with 15 bases between them. The germline CDR1 and CDR2 sequences are SGHTA and FQGNSA. In DNA, the CDR3 is TGTGCCAGCAGCCCTGCCCTAAAGAGGACTGAAGCTTTCTTT. Encoded protein: CASSPALKRTEAFF.

This clonotype was picked up a small number of times. The rearrangement joins TRBV11-2 to TRBJ1-1; D gene unclear. The CDR3 is made up of 12 amino acids. V dropped 5 bases and J dropped 3 bases, with 7 bases sitting between them. CDR1 is SGHAT, CDR2 FQNNGV, per germline. The CDR3 loop is CASSARYTEAFF. CDR3 sequence (DNA): TGTGCCAGCAGCGCACGATACACTGAAGCTTTCTTT. Supplemented by reference TRBV11-2 and TRBJ1-1, the full variable domain reads EAGVAQSPRYKIIEKRQSVAFWCNPISGHATLYWYQQILGQGPKLLIQFQNNGVVDDSQLPKDRFSAERLKGVDSTLKIQPAKLEDSAVYLCASSARYTEAFFGQGTRLTVV.

V is TRBV12-3 or TRBV12-4 and J is TRBJ2-6; D might be TRBD2 (5 bases). V lost 3 bases to trimming and J lost 2 bases, with 8 bases between them. The CDR3 contains 15 residues. The CDR3 sequence: CASSLRGTGANVLTF. In nucleotides, the CDR3 is TGTGCCAGCAGTTTGAGAGGGACTGGGGCCAACGTCCTGACTTTC.

This clonotype was counted only a few times. The chain couples TRBV7-8 to TRBJ2-7; 13 nucleotides align to TRBD2. Trimming cost V 3 bases and J 5 bases; bases outside gene matches: 1. Germline loops: CDR1 SGHVS, CDR2 FQNEAQ. The CDR3 loop spans 14 amino acids. The CDR3: CASSLGLAGHEQYF. As DNA, the CDR3 is TGTGCCAGCAGCTTGGGACTAGCGGGGCACGAGCAGTACTTC.

This clonotype came up a few times. A much larger clone differs from this one at a single base, so this may be a read error. This chain uses TRBV11-2 with TRBJ2-7; no reliable D call. The CDR3 is 11 amino acids. The V gene's germline CDR1 is SGHAT and CDR2 FQNNGV. Trimming took 1 base from V and 5 from J, leaving 3 bases between them. As DNA, the CDR3 is TGTGCCAGCAGCTTAGCCCACGAGCAGTACTTC. Amino acid sequence: CASSLAHEQYF.

This clonotype has a handful of counts. The V gene is TRBV5-1, the J gene TRBJ2-1, with TRBD1 matching 8 bases. V lost 0 bases, J lost 7 bases, and 6 bases stayed unmatched. CDR1 and CDR2 from the germline V gene are SGHRS and YFSETQ. The CDR3 contains 15 residues. Here the CDR3 reads CASSLASGGLNEQFF. The CDR3 nucleotides are TGCGCCAGCAGCTTGGCCTCAGGGGGCCTTAATGAGCAGTTCTTC.

This clonotype has a count of ten or more. The chain combines TRBV10-2 with TRBJ2-1; D remains unclear. V was shortened by 4 bases and J by 0 bases, with 10 bases between the two germline ends. Germline V gives CDR1 WSHSY, CDR2 SAAADI. The CDR3 has 15 residues. Here the CDR3 reads CASSGLDYSYNEQFF. The CDR3 nucleotides read TGCGCCAGCAGTGGCCTTGATTACTCCTACAATGAGCAGTTCTTC.

This clonotype was seen a handful of times. This chain links TRBV6-4 with TRBJ2-3; 13 bases are a match to TRBD2. The junction had 5 bases not matched to a gene; V was cut back by 6 bases and J by 5 bases. This CDR3 spans 15 amino acids. CDR1 and CDR2 (germline): MRHNA, SNTAGT. CDR3 DNA sequence: TGTGCCAGCAGCCGACTAGCGGGAGGTCTAGATACGCAGTATTTT. Amino acids: CASSRLAGGLDTQYF.

J is TRBJ2-7 and V is TRBV20-1, with 7 bases lining up with TRBD2. V shed 6 bases and J 0 bases; nucleotides not matched to a gene: 5. Germline loops: CDR1 DFQATT, CDR2 SNEGSKA (reference sequence). The CDR3 sequence is 13 residues long. CDR3 amino acids: CSARRGSSYEQYF. As DNA, the CDR3 is TGCAGTGCCCGGCGGGGGAGCTCCTACGAGCAGTACTTC.

In its sample, this clonotype was seen many times. The chain's CDR3 is CASSLRDYLGEQFF. In nucleotides, the CDR3 is TGTGCCAGCAGCCTCCGGGACTACCTAGGGGAGCAGTTCTTC. The chain combines TRBV9 with TRBJ2-1, with TRBD2 identical over 7 bases. Germline-derived CDR1 and CDR2 are SGDLS and YYNGEE. The CDR3 covers 14 residues. The ends lost 4 bases at V and 10 bases at J; junction bases unmatched: 11.

The rearrangement links TRBV25-1 to TRBJ2-3; TRBD1 agrees at 9 bases. Germline-derived CDR1 and CDR2 are MGHDK and SYGVNS. The CDR3 sequence is 13 residues long. The trim removed 4 bases at V and 12 bases at J, leaving 8 bases unmatched. In nucleotides, the CDR3 is TGTGCCAGCAGTGGGACGTACAGGGGGCGACAGTATTTT. This sequence encodes CASSGTYRGRQYF.

This clonotype was seen repeatedly, ten times or more. V and J are TRBV5-5 and TRBJ2-7; 8 nucleotides agree with TRBD2. Germline V gene lookup returns CDR1 SGHKS and CDR2 YYEKEE (reference sequence). The length of the CDR3 is 17 residues. The V segment lost 1 base and the J segment 0 bases; nucleotides outside the gene matches: 9. In DNA form, the CDR3 reads TGTGCCAGCAGCTTGTCTCAGTCCGGGAGGGACTCCTACGAGCAGTACTTC. Encoded protein: CASSLSQSGRDSYEQYF.

The rearrangement links TRBV24-1 to TRBJ2-2, with TRBD1 identical over 10 bases. V lost 9 bases, J lost 0 bases, and 12 bases stayed unmatched. Germline CDR1 is KGHDR and CDR2 is SFDVKD. This CDR3 is 18 amino acids long. CDR3 bases: TGTGCCACCCAGGGACAGGGGCCCCAAGGTACGAACACCGGGGAGCTGTTTTTT. Its translation is CATQGQGPQGTNTGELFF.

This clonotype was found a few times. This chain uses TRBV10-3 with TRBJ2-5; possibly TRBD1 or TRBD2 for D (6 bases each). CDR1 is ENHRY, CDR2 SYGVKD, per germline. The ends were cut back, 8 bases at V and 5 bases at J, with 12 bases in the middle. This CDR3 is 12 amino acids long. DNA of the CDR3: TGTGCCATCTCGCAGGGGAGGGAGACCCAGTACTTC. Amino acids: CAISQGRETQYF.

This clonotype was seen only a few times. J is TRBJ1-1 and V is TRBV5-5, with 10 bases matching TRBD1. The trim removed 1 base at V and 1 base at J, leaving 4 bases unmatched. Germline CDR1 and CDR2: SGHKS and YYEKEE (reference sequence). The length of the CDR3 is 16 residues. The CDR3: CASSLLTGGGNTEAFF. CDR3 nucleotides: TGTGCCAGCAGCTTGTTGACAGGGGGCGGGAACACTGAAGCTTTCTTT.

This clonotype was observed a few times. The rearrangement links TRBV4-2 to TRBJ2-1; 7 bases agree with TRBD2. This CDR3 has 16 amino acids. Germline CDR1 and CDR2: LGHNA and YNFKEQ. The V gene end was trimmed by 0 bases and the J gene end by 2 bases; junction bases not matched to a gene: 4. CDR3 sequence: CASSQDRAGPYNEQFF. The DNA of the CDR3 is TGTGCCAGCAGCCAAGATAGAGCGGGGCCCTACAATGAGCAGTTCTTC.

This clonotype was picked up a small number of times. The chain uses TRBV12-3 or TRBV12-4 and TRBJ2-7, with D unclear. The CDR3 is made up of 15 amino acids. The ends were cut back, 3 bases at V and 4 bases at J, with 16 bases in the middle. The CDR3 here is CASSLMDVPPYEQYF. The CDR3 region has the DNA TGTGCCAGCAGTTTGATGGATGTCCCCCCTTACGAGCAGTACTTC.

The rearrangement joins TRBV29-1 to TRBJ2-7; D is perhaps TRBD2 (6 bases). V lost 4 bases, J lost 1 base, and 11 bases lay in between. The CDR3 covers 13 residues. Germline V gene data show CDR1 as SQVTM and CDR2 as ANQGSEA. CDR3 nucleotide sequence: TGCAGCGTTGGAGGTGGGACTTCCTACGAGCAGTACTTC. This sequence encodes CSVGGGTSYEQYF.

The V gene is TRBV18, the J gene TRBJ2-7, with 7 bases fitting TRBD2. Germline V gene sequence: CDR1 KGHSH, CDR2 LQKENI. The CDR3 is made up of 15 amino acids. The V gene end was trimmed by 5 bases and the J gene end by 5 bases; junction bases not matched to a gene: 12. The CDR3 DNA follows: TGTGCCAGCTCATCCACCGGGGGAGGGAGAAACGAGCAGTACTTC. Its protein product is CASSSTGGGRNEQYF.

This clonotype appeared a few times. The chain couples TRBV12-3 or TRBV12-4 to TRBJ1-2; D not resolved. V was trimmed by 5 bases and J by 2 bases, leaving 3 bases between them. CDR3 length equals 11 residues. This chain's CDR3 is CASSPNYGYTF. The CDR3 region has the DNA TGTGCCAGCAGTCCCAACTATGGCTACACCTTC.